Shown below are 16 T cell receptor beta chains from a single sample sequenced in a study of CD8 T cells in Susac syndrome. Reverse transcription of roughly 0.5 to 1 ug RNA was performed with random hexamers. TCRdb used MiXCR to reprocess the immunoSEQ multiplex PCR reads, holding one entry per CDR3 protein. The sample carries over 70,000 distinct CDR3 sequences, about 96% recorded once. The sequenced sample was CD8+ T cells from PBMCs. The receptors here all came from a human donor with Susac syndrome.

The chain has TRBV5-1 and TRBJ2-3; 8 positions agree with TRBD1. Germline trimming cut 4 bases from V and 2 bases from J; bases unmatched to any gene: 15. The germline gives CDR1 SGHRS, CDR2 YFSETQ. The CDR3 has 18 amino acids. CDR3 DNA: TGCGCCAGCAGCAGGGAAGGCGACAGGGGCCTCCCCACAGATACGCAGTATTTT. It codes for CASSREGDRGLPTDTQYF.

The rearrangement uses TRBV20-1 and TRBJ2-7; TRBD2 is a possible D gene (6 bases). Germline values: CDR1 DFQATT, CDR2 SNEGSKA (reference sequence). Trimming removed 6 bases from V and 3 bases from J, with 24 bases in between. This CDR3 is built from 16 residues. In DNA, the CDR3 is TGCAGTGCAACGAGATATACGGGGGTTTTTGTCTACGAGCAGTACTTC. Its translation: CSATRYTGVFVYEQYF.

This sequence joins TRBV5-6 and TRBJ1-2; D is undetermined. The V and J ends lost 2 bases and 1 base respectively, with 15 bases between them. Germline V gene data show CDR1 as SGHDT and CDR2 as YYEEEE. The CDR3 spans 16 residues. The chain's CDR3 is CASSLFLQADNYGYTF. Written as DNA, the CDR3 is TGTGCCAGCAGCTTATTTCTCCAGGCGGATAACTATGGCTACACCTTC.

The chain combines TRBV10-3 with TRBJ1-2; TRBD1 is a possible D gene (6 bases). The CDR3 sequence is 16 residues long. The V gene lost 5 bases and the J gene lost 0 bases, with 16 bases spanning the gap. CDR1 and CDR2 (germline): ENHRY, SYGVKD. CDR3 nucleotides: TGTGCCATCAGTCCCACAGGGTTTGGGACTAACTATGGCTACACCTTC. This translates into CAISPTGFGTNYGYTF.

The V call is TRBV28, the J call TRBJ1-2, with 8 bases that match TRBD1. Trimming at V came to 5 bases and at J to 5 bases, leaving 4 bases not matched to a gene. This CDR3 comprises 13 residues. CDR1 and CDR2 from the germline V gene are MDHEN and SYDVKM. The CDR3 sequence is CASSPRTGYGYTF. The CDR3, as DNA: TGTGCCAGCAGTCCCCGGACAGGGTATGGCTACACCTTC.

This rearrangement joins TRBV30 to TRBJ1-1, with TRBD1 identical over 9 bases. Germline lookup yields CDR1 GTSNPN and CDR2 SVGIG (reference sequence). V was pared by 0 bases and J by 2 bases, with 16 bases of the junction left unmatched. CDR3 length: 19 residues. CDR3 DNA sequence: TGTGCCTGGAGTGTACGAATGGGACAGGGTCGGGCCCAAAACACTGAAGCTTTCTTT. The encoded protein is CAWSVRMGQGRAQNTEAFF.

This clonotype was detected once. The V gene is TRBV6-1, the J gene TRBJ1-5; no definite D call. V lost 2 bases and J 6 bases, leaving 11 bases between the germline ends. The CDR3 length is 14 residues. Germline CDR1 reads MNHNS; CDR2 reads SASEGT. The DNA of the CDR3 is TGTGCCAGCAGTGAAATTATGGGGTTTCAGCCCCAGCATTTT. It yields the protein CASSEIMGFQPQHF.

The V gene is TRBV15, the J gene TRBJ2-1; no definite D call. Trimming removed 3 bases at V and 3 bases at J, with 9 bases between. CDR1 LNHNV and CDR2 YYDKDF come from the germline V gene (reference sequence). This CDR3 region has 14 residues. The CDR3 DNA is TGTGCCACCAGCAGGGTTAGGGACTACAATGAGCAGTTCTTC. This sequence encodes CATSRVRDYNEQFF.

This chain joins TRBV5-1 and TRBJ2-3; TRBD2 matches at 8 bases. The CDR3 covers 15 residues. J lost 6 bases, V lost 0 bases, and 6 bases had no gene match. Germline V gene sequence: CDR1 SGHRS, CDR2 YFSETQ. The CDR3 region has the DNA TGCGCCAGCAGCTTGGACCGGGGGGGCGACGATACGCAGTATTTT. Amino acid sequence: CASSLDRGGDDTQYF.

The CDR3 nucleotides are TGTGCCAGCGAGCCCGACAGACTATATGGCTACACCTTC. Protein sequence: CASEPDRLYGYTF. This chain uses TRBV6-2 or TRBV6-3 with TRBJ1-2, with D possibly TRBD1 on 5 matching bases. The CDR3 totals 13 residues. Deletions cut 8 bases from V and 5 bases from J, with 15 bases between. The germline gives CDR1 MNHEY, CDR2 SVGEGT.

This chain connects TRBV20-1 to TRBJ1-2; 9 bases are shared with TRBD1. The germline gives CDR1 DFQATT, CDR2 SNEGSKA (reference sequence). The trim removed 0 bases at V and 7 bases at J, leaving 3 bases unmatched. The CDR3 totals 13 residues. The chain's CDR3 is CSARDRQGVGYTF. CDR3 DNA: TGCAGTGCTAGAGACCGACAGGGGGTTGGCTACACCTTC.

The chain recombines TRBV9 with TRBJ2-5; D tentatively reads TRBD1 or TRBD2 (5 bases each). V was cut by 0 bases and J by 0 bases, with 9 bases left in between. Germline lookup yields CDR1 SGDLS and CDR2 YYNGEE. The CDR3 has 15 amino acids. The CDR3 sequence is CASSVDPGHQETQYF. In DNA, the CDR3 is TGTGCCAGCAGCGTAGACCCGGGGCACCAAGAGACCCAGTACTTC.

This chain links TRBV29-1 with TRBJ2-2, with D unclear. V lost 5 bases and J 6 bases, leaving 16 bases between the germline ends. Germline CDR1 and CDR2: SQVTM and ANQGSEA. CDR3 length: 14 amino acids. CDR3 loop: CSVLLERPAGELFF. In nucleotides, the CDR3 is TGCAGCGTTTTATTAGAGCGTCCGGCCGGGGAGCTGTTTTTT.

This CDR3 is CAISEQTGTNSPLHF. The CDR3 DNA follows: TGTGCCATCAGTGAGCAGACAGGGACTAATTCACCCCTCCACTTT. V gene TRBV10-3 combines with J gene TRBJ1-6; 7 bases align to TRBD1. Germline lookup yields CDR1 ENHRY and CDR2 SYGVKD. V was clipped by 2 bases and J by 6 bases; unmatched bases: 4. The CDR3 length is 15 residues.

This CDR3 is CATSGGNYNSPLHF. The CDR3 DNA reads as TGTGCCACCTCAGGGGGTAACTATAATTCACCCCTCCACTTT. The V gene is TRBV19, the J gene TRBJ1-6; 7 nucleotides align to TRBD1. Germline V gene data show CDR1 as LNHDA and CDR2 as SQIVND (reference sequence). V trimming: 10 bases; J trimming: 3 bases; junction bases outside the gene matches: 6. CDR3 length: 14 amino acids.

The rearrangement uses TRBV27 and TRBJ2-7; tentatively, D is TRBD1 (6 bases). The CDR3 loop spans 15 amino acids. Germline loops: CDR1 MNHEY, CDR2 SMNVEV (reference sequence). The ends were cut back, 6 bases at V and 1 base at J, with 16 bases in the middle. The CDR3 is CASSLTGTLSYEQYF. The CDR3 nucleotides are TGTGCCAGCAGCCTTACCGGGACACTGTCCTACGAGCAGTACTTC.